This TCR beta chain appears in the sequencing data of a study of siplizumab effects on memory and regulatory T cells. The CDR3 consists of 11 residues. Per sample, some 90,000 TCR templates were assayed. Profiling relied on immunoSEQ multiplex PCR, and the TCRdb table lists in-frame clones only, not all of them. The sample yields roughly 100,000 clones, 96% seen once. This receptor was identified in a human donor in good health. The chain is built from TRBV21-1 and TRBJ2-7; TRBD1, the table's D call, lacks a check against the DNA. TRBV21-1 is tagged as a pseudogene. What was sequenced was naive CD4+ T cells sorted from blood. The CDR3 DNA reads TGTGCCAGCAGCAGGAAACAGGAGCAGTACTTC. Amino acids: CASSRKQEQYF.